The 31 T cell receptor beta chains presented below share a single source sample, sequenced in a study of T cells after yellow fever vaccination. TCRdb re-called the 5' RACE reads through MiXCR, storing one row per CDR3 protein. The table shows tens of thousands of distinct CDR3 sequences, with approximately 7.7% occurring only once. Sequences were derived from CD8+ T cells sorted from PBMCs, sampled roughly 5 days after the first yellow fever vaccination. Receptors were obtained from a man aged 18 to 29 who received the YFV17D yellow fever vaccine.

By its share, this clonotype is medium-sized. The chain links TRBV7-2 to TRBJ2-5; D is undetermined. The CDR3 consists of 16 residues. Trimming removed 2 bases at V and 4 bases at J, with 17 bases between. The germline V gene encodes CDR1 SGHTA and CDR2 FQGNSA. CDR3: CASSLWDTGPLETQYF. The DNA for the CDR3 is TGTGCCAGCAGCTTATGGGATACTGGCCCCCTAGAGACCCAGTACTTC.

Of note for this clonotype: A much larger clonotype is one base distant, so this may be a read error. The chain employs TRBV5-1 and TRBJ2-1; D gene uncertain. The CDR3 spans 12 residues. Looked up from germline, CDR1 is SGHRS and CDR2 is YFSETQ. V was pared by 5 bases and J by 9 bases, with 12 bases between. Here the CDR3 DNA reads TGCGCCAGCAGACGGGTGGTGGTTGAGCAGTTCTTC. This translates into CASRRVVVEQFF.

In this sample, this clonotype turned up a few times. The chain recombines TRBV7-9 with TRBJ1-2; 7 bases agree with TRBD1. Trimming removed 1 base from V and 3 bases from J; junction bases left unmatched: 5. The length of the CDR3 is 15 residues. Germline V gene lookup returns CDR1 SEHNR and CDR2 FQNEAQ (reference sequence). The CDR3, as DNA: TGTGCCAGCAGCTTAGATGGGACAGATTACTATGGCTACACCTTC. This encodes CASSLDGTDYYGYTF.

This clonotype was recorded a few times. As DNA, the CDR3 is TGCAGTGCTAGAGATACCCTAGCGGTTTCGGACATTCAGTACTTC. This gives the protein CSARDTLAVSDIQYF. J is TRBJ2-4 and V is TRBV20-1; 7 positions agree with TRBD2. The V segment lost 0 bases and the J segment 8 bases; nucleotides outside the gene matches: 10. This CDR3 is 15 amino acids long. Germline loops: CDR1 DFQATT, CDR2 SNEGSKA (reference sequence).

In its sample, this clonotype was seen many times. The V gene is TRBV11-2, the J gene TRBJ2-3; unclear D gene. The CDR3 is made up of 15 amino acids. Germline CDR1 reads SGHAT; CDR2 reads FQNNGV. V dropped 1 base and J dropped 1 base, with 9 bases sitting between them. CDR3 in DNA: TGTGCCAGCAGCTTAGGTCAGGTCGGCACAGATACGCAGTATTTT. Translated: CASSLGQVGTDTQYF.

This rearrangement joins TRBV13 to TRBJ1-2; D unclear. This CDR3 region has 13 residues. The germline V and J ends were trimmed by 1 base and 10 bases, with 13 bases remaining between them. Germline assignment: CDR1 PRHDT and CDR2 FYEKMQ (reference sequence). This CDR3 reads CASSLVQPSVYTF. In nucleotides, the CDR3 is TGTGCCAGCAGCTTAGTGCAGCCTTCTGTCTACACCTTC.

The V gene is TRBV4-3, the J gene TRBJ2-5, with 11 bases lining up with TRBD2. The CDR3 loop spans 16 amino acids. Germline V gene data show CDR1 as LGHNA and CDR2 as YSLEER. The V gene end was trimmed by 1 base and the J gene end by 9 bases; junction bases not matched to a gene: 10. The CDR3 here is CASSQVVASGGRAQYF. The CDR3 DNA reads TGCGCCAGCAGCCAAGTTGTGGCTAGCGGGGGGAGGGCCCAGTACTTC.

This clonotype occurred many times. The CDR3 sequence is CASSLDGRGQETQYF. Written as DNA, the CDR3 is TGTGCCAGCAGCTTGGACGGGCGCGGACAAGAGACCCAGTACTTC. This chain uses TRBV5-6 with TRBJ2-5; D ambiguous. Germline V CDR1 and CDR2: SGHDT, YYEEEE. Trimming stripped 0 bases from V and 2 bases from J, with 11 bases between. The CDR3 has 15 residues.

This clonotype was found a few times. This sequence joins TRBV4-3 and TRBJ2-7, with a weak D call TRBD1 (6 bases). Germline V lookup: CDR1 LGHNA, CDR2 YSLEER. The V gene lost 1 base and the J gene lost 6 bases, with 13 bases spanning the gap. This CDR3 has 14 amino acids. The CDR3 region is CASSQVQGLAEQYF. The CDR3, as DNA: TGCGCCAGCAGCCAAGTACAGGGCTTAGCCGAGCAGTACTTC.

This clonotype has only a few counts. The chain combines TRBV5-1 with TRBJ2-3; 7 bases agree with TRBD2. Germline-derived CDR1 and CDR2 are SGHRS and YFSETQ. This CDR3 has 17 residues. V shed 0 bases, J shed 2 bases, and the junction held 9 bases outside the gene matches. CDR3 residues: CASSLADAGVFTDTQYF. The CDR3 DNA follows: TGCGCCAGCAGCTTGGCCGATGCGGGGGTATTCACAGATACGCAGTATTTT. Together with reference TRBV5-1 and TRBJ2-3, the CDR3 gives the full variable domain: KAGVTQTPRYLIKTRGQQVTLSCSPISGHRSVSWYQQTPGQGLQFLFEYFSETQRNKGNFPGRFSGRQFSNSRSEMNVSTLELGDSALYLCASSLADAGVFTDTQYFGPGTRLTVL.

This clonotype was counted between two and nine times. J is TRBJ1-1 and V is TRBV5-1; D possibly corresponds to TRBD1 (5 bases). Germline CDR1 SGHRS, CDR2 YFSETQ. The CDR3 length is 16 residues. V was pared by 3 bases and J by 0 bases, with 15 bases between. For the CDR3, the DNA is TGCGCCAGCAGCTGGGACCTGGGGGTCATGAACACTGAAGCTTTCTTT. Its translation is CASSWDLGVMNTEAFF. The full variable domain, completed using reference TRBV5-1 and TRBJ1-1, is KAGVTQTPRYLIKTRGQQVTLSCSPISGHRSVSWYQQTPGQGLQFLFEYFSETQRNKGNFPGRFSGRQFSNSRSEMNVSTLELGDSALYLCASSWDLGVMNTEAFFGQGTRLTVV.

This clonotype was found many times. V and J are TRBV4-3 and TRBJ2-2, with 8 bases lining up with TRBD1. The CDR3 contains 13 residues. Looked up from germline, CDR1 is LGHNA and CDR2 is YSLEER. V was pared by 5 bases and J by 6 bases, with 2 bases of the junction left unmatched. CDR3: CASSATGAGELFF. CDR3 nucleotides: TGCGCCAGCAGCGCGACAGGGGCCGGGGAGCTGTTTTTT.

This clonotype was seen repeatedly, ten times or more. This chain joins TRBV20-1 and TRBJ2-3, with no clear D. The germline gives CDR1 DFQATT, CDR2 SNEGSKA (reference sequence). The V end lost 1 base, the J end lost 2 bases, and 22 bases lay between the germline ends. The CDR3 length is 18 residues. The CDR3 spells CSARAPADWKDYTDTQYF. CDR3 coding DNA: TGCAGTGCTAGAGCCCCCGCCGACTGGAAGGATTACACAGATACGCAGTATTTT.

This clonotype has ten or more counts. This chain joins TRBV3-1 and TRBJ2-3, with 8 bases lining up with TRBD2. This CDR3 spans 16 amino acids. V shed 0 bases and J 0 bases; nucleotides not matched to a gene: 2. CDR1 is LGHDT, CDR2 YNNKEL, per germline (reference sequence). This CDR3 is CASSQEASGSTDTQYF. As DNA, the CDR3 is TGTGCCAGCAGCCAAGAGGCTAGCGGGAGCACAGATACGCAGTATTTT.

The chain uses TRBV5-6 and TRBJ2-2; D uncertain. V was cut by 0 bases and J by 13 bases, with 13 bases left in between. The CDR3 totals 13 residues. CDR1 and CDR2 from the germline V gene are SGHDT and YYEEEE. CDR3 residues: CASSLAPGPGLFF. The CDR3 DNA reads as TGTGCCAGCAGCTTGGCCCCAGGCCCTGGGCTGTTTTTT.

This clonotype was counted ten times or more. The CDR3, as DNA: TGCGCCAGCAGAAACGGACTAGCTCTAAAAGAGACCCAGTACTTC. This codes for CASRNGLALKETQYF. The J gene is TRBJ2-5, the V gene TRBV5-1; 8 bases fit TRBD2. Germline V CDR1 and CDR2: SGHRS, YFSETQ. V shed 5 bases, J shed 3 bases, and the junction held 9 bases outside the gene matches. CDR3 length equals 15 residues.

This clonotype was recorded at least ten times. The chain recombines TRBV12-3 or TRBV12-4 with TRBJ2-3; 8 bases match TRBD2. Trimming at V came to 11 bases and at J to 5 bases, leaving 12 bases not matched to a gene. The CDR3 contains 14 residues. The CDR3 loop is CAAAGGLVKDTQYF. The CDR3 DNA is TGTGCCGCCGCCGGGGGACTAGTCAAAGATACGCAGTATTTT.

In its sample, this clonotype was seen many times. The rearrangement uses TRBV6-2 or TRBV6-3 and TRBJ2-7, with 10 bases matching TRBD2. CDR1 is MNHEY, CDR2 SVGEGT, per germline. V shed 2 bases, J shed 4 bases, and the junction held 5 bases outside the gene matches. There are 15 residues in the CDR3. CDR3 nucleotide sequence: TGTGCCAGCAGTTACATGAGGACTAGCGGTTACGAGCAGTACTTC. Its protein is CASSYMRTSGYEQYF.

The sample holds many counts of this clonotype. The chain links TRBV6-6 to TRBJ2-1, with 8 nucleotides matching TRBD2. V was clipped by 4 bases and J by 9 bases; unmatched bases: 11. CDR3 length equals 15 residues. CDR1 MNHNY and CDR2 SVGAGI come from the germline V gene (reference sequence). The CDR3 DNA sequence: TGTGCCAGCAGTTGGTCTAGCGGGTCTGGCGGTGAGCAGTTCTTC. It translates to CASSWSSGSGGEQFF.

Ten or more counts support this clonotype. The J gene is TRBJ2-2, the V gene TRBV7-9; D possibly uses TRBD1 or TRBD2 (5 bases each). Trimming left V 1 base short and J 7 bases short, with 7 bases between. There are 13 residues in the CDR3. Germline V lookup: CDR1 SEHNR, CDR2 FQNEAQ (reference sequence). This chain's CDR3 is CASSLGGVGELFF. The CDR3 bases are TGTGCCAGCAGCTTAGGAGGGGTCGGGGAGCTGTTTTTT.

The rearrangement uses TRBV27 and TRBJ1-5; 12 bases fit TRBD1. Trimming cost V 5 bases and J 7 bases; bases outside gene matches: 6. The length of the CDR3 is 15 residues. Germline CDR1 reads MNHEY; CDR2 reads SMNVEV (reference sequence). The CDR3 sequence: CASSPGQGAGQPQHF. In DNA, the CDR3 is TGTGCCAGCAGTCCGGGACAGGGGGCAGGCCAGCCCCAGCATTTT.

This clonotype was picked up many times. The chain joins TRBV12-3 or TRBV12-4 to TRBJ1-1; no definite D call. CDR3 size: 14 residues. Trimming left V 3 bases short and J 0 bases short, with 8 bases between. The CDR3 nucleotides read TGTGCCAGCAGTTTGGGTAGTATGAACACTGAAGCTTTCTTT. It specifies CASSLGSMNTEAFF.

The genes are TRBV7-6 and TRBJ2-5; 7 nucleotides align to TRBD1. The CDR3 contains 14 residues. Per the germline V gene, CDR1 is SGHVS and CDR2 is FNYEAQ. V was pared by 5 bases and J by 5 bases, with 8 bases of the junction left unmatched. For the CDR3, the DNA is TGTGCCAGCAGCCCTACAGGGGCGACGGAGACCCAGTACTTC. This translates into CASSPTGATETQYF.

This clonotype occurred a few times. The genes are TRBV4-1 and TRBJ2-1, with TRBD2 matching 8 bases. Germline V gene sequence: CDR1 MGHRA, CDR2 YSYEKL. V lost 3 bases, J lost 10 bases, and 11 bases stayed unmatched. The CDR3 extends over 15 amino acids. As DNA, the CDR3 is TGCGCCAGCAGCCATAGTGTACTAGCGGCAAAGGAGCAGTTCTTC. This sequence encodes CASSHSVLAAKEQFF.

In DNA form, the CDR3 reads TGTGCCAGCAGGCTGACAGGGGGCCAAGAGACCCAGTACTTC. Its translation is CASRLTGGQETQYF. The J gene is TRBJ2-5, the V gene TRBV2; 9 bases line up with TRBD1. The CDR3 runs 14 residues. Germline CDR1 reads SNHLY; CDR2 reads FYNNEI. The J segment lost 1 base and the V segment lost 6 bases, leaving 3 bases of the junction unmatched.

This clonotype was counted ten times or more. V gene TRBV24-1 combines with J gene TRBJ2-1, with D perhaps TRBD1 or TRBD2 (5 bases each). CDR1 is KGHDR, CDR2 SFDVKD, per germline. Trimming stripped 1 base from V and 0 bases from J, with 9 bases between. CDR3 length equals 16 residues. The CDR3 loop is CATSDLEGSSYNEQFF. The CDR3 DNA reads TGTGCCACCAGTGATTTAGAGGGGAGCTCCTACAATGAGCAGTTCTTC.

The chain carries TRBV19 and TRBJ1-4; the D is unclear. Deletions cut 3 bases from V and 5 bases from J, with 19 bases between. Germline V CDR1 and CDR2: LNHDA, SQIVND (reference sequence). The CDR3 covers 17 residues. CDR3 DNA: TGTGCCAGTAGTATCTCTAGGCAGTATATCACCAATGAAAAACTGTTTTTT. This translates into CASSISRQYITNEKLFF.

The rearrangement uses TRBV6-6 and TRBJ2-7; no definite D call. Germline loops: CDR1 MNHNY, CDR2 SVGAGI (reference sequence). Trimming took 6 bases from V and 6 from J, leaving 12 bases between them. The CDR3 has 12 residues. The CDR3 is CASSRSSLEQYF. In DNA form, the CDR3 reads TGTGCCAGCAGCCGCTCGTCCCTCGAGCAGTACTTC.

The chain carries TRBV10-2 and TRBJ2-1; TRBD2 aligns across 11 bases. CDR3 length equals 16 residues. The germline V gene has CDR1 WSHSY and CDR2 SAAADI. V was clipped by 3 bases and J by 0 bases; unmatched bases: 1. The CDR3 DNA follows: TGCGCCAGCAGTGATAGCGGGGGGGCCTCCTACAATGAGCAGTTCTTC. This translates into CASSDSGGASYNEQFF.

This clonotype was picked up many times. The chain uses TRBV4-1 and TRBJ1-1; D is possibly TRBD1 (5 bases). CDR1 is MGHRA, CDR2 YSYEKL, per germline. Trimming left V 2 bases short and J 6 bases short, with 13 bases between. The CDR3 has 14 amino acids. The CDR3 spells CASSQLQGAAEAFF. Here the CDR3 DNA reads TGCGCCAGCAGCCAACTTCAGGGTGCTGCTGAAGCTTTCTTT.

Note on this clonotype: It may be a read error: a sequence one base away is much more abundant. The chain is built from TRBV5-1 and TRBJ2-7; D is undetermined. Between the trimmed V and J ends, which lost 5 bases and 6 bases, there was a span of 18 bases. The CDR3 is made up of 14 amino acids. Germline assignment: CDR1 SGHRS and CDR2 YFSETQ. DNA for the CDR3: TGCGCCAGCAGACCAATAGGGATCTCGGGCGAGCAGTACTTC. The encoded protein is CASRPIGISGEQYF.